A selection of T cell receptor beta chains follows, all from one sample in a study of technical replicates of blood from a few donors. TCRdb keeps only in-frame clones here, not all; method: immunoSEQ multiplex PCR. The sample has 75,000 to 95,000 clones; roughly 94% are singletons. Sequences were obtained from T cells isolated from PBMCs. Receptor source: a human donor in good health. Both conserved end residues are part of each CDR3. A D gene is named only where the DNA matches it firmly. Only some rows state a clone size, as once, few, many or a class for expanded clones.

cdr3_aa: CASSLGGQYTEAFF
cdr3_nt: TGCGCCAGCAGCTTGGGGGGACAATACACTGAAGCTTTCTTT
d_call: .
j_call: TRBJ1-1
clone_size: .
v_call: TRBV5-1

cdr3_aa: CASSSRGTYGYTF
cdr3_nt: TGTGCCAGTAGTTCTCGCGGCACCTATGGCTACACCTTC
d_call: .
j_call: TRBJ1-2
clone_size: few
v_call: TRBV19

cdr3_aa: CASSLLAGVGNEQYF
cdr3_nt: TGTGCCAGCAGTCTCCTAGCGGGAGTTGGAAACGAGCAGTACTTC
d_call: TRBD2
j_call: TRBJ2-7
clone_size: once
v_call: TRBV6-5

cdr3_aa: CATTAYQGEVRNEQFF
cdr3_nt: TGTGCCACCACGGCTTATCAGGGGGAGGTTAGGAATGAGCAGTTCTTC
d_call: .
j_call: TRBJ2-1
clone_size: once
v_call: TRBV15

cdr3_aa: CASSQPRGSSYNEQFF
cdr3_nt: TGCGCCAGCAGCCAGCCGAGGGGGAGCTCCTACAATGAGCAGTTCTTC
d_call: .
j_call: TRBJ2-1
clone_size: .
v_call: TRBV4-1

cdr3_aa: CASSQDWGGYEQYF
cdr3_nt: TGTGCCAGCAGCCAAGATTGGGGGGGCTACGAGCAGTACTTC
d_call: TRBD2
j_call: TRBJ2-7
clone_size: .
v_call: TRBV4-2

cdr3_aa: CASSLGPPPQGLEAFF
cdr3_nt: TGCGCCAGCAGCTTGGGGCCCCCTCCGCAGGGTCTGGAAGCTTTCTTT
d_call: .
j_call: TRBJ1-1
clone_size: .
v_call: TRBV5-1

cdr3_aa: CASSVWGREGDTQYF
cdr3_nt: TGTGCCAGCAGTGTTTGGGGGCGGGAGGGCGATACGCAGTATTTT
d_call: TRBD2
j_call: TRBJ2-3
clone_size: .
v_call: TRBV2

cdr3_aa: CARSWDRELVTEAFF
cdr3_nt: TGTGCCAGATCTTGGGACAGGGAGTTGGTCACTGAAGCTTTCTTT
d_call: TRBD1
j_call: TRBJ1-1
clone_size: .
v_call: TRBV2

cdr3_aa: CASSPTDRGGYEQYF
cdr3_nt: TGCGCCAGCAGCCCAACCGACAGGGGAGGCTACGAGCAGTACTTC
d_call: TRBD1
j_call: TRBJ2-7
clone_size: .
v_call: TRBV4-1

cdr3_aa: CASRQSSGNTIYF
cdr3_nt: TGTGCCAGCAGACAGAGCTCTGGAAACACCATATATTTT
d_call: .
j_call: TRBJ1-3
clone_size: .
v_call: TRBV7-3

cdr3_aa: CASSTTDSYSNQPQHF
cdr3_nt: TGTGCCAGTAGTACGACAGACTCATATAGCAATCAGCCCCAGCATTTT
d_call: .
j_call: TRBJ1-5
clone_size: .
v_call: TRBV19

cdr3_aa: CASSGLGPLGEQFF
cdr3_nt: TGTGCCAGCAGTGGATTGGGCCCTCTTGGTGAGCAGTTCTTC
d_call: .
j_call: TRBJ2-1
clone_size: .
v_call: TRBV27

cdr3_aa: CASSYSSGREGDTQYF
cdr3_nt: TGTGCCAGCAGTTACTCGTCGGGCAGGGAGGGGGATACGCAGTATTTT
d_call: TRBD2
j_call: TRBJ2-3
clone_size: .
v_call: TRBV6-5

cdr3_aa: CASTEAGRNNEQFF
cdr3_nt: TGTGCCAGCACCGAGGCAGGGAGGAACAATGAGCAGTTCTTC
d_call: .
j_call: TRBJ2-1
clone_size: once
v_call: TRBV6-5

cdr3_aa: CASPKGGGGHEQFF
cdr3_nt: TGTGCCAGCCCCAAGGGCGGGGGGGGGCATGAGCAGTTCTTC
d_call: TRBD2
j_call: TRBJ2-1
clone_size: .
v_call: TRBV6-1

cdr3_aa: CASSLDRDQPQHF
cdr3_nt: TGTGCCAGCAGCTTAGACAGGGATCAGCCCCAGCATTTT
d_call: .
j_call: TRBJ1-5
clone_size: .
v_call: TRBV7-2

cdr3_aa: CASSLGGRFYNEQFF
cdr3_nt: TGTGCCAGCAGTTTAGGCGGGAGATTCTACAATGAGCAGTTCTTC
d_call: TRBD2
j_call: TRBJ2-1
clone_size: .
v_call: TRBV28

cdr3_aa: CASSRDSSNEKLFF
cdr3_nt: TGTGCCAGCAGTCGGGACAGCTCAAATGAAAAACTGTTTTTT
d_call: TRBD1
j_call: TRBJ1-4
clone_size: .
v_call: TRBV5-6

cdr3_aa: CASSLDPISPNEQYF
cdr3_nt: TGTGCCAGCAGCTTAGATCCAATTAGTCCCAACGAGCAGTACTTC
d_call: .
j_call: TRBJ2-7
clone_size: .
v_call: TRBV11-2

cdr3_aa: CASSAQGTGAQPQHF
cdr3_nt: TGTGCCAGCAGCGCGCAAGGGACAGGGGCTCAGCCCCAGCATTTT
d_call: TRBD1
j_call: TRBJ1-5
clone_size: .
v_call: TRBV9

cdr3_aa: CASTRGGLSNVLFF
cdr3_nt: TGTGCCAGCACCCGGGGGGGGTTAAGTAATGTATTGTTCTTC
d_call: TRBD2
j_call: TRBJ2-4
clone_size: .
v_call: TRBV28

cdr3_aa: CASIERFSKNIQYF
cdr3_nt: TGTGCCAGCATCGAGCGATTCTCCAAAAACATTCAGTACTTC
d_call: .
j_call: TRBJ2-4
clone_size: .
v_call: TRBV2

cdr3_aa: CASRGRVGGLDGELFF
cdr3_nt: TGTGCCAGCAGAGGGAGGGTCGGGGGCTTGGACGGGGAGCTGTTTTTT
d_call: .
j_call: TRBJ2-2
clone_size: .
v_call: TRBV2

cdr3_aa: CASRAGGANPNEKLFF
cdr3_nt: TGTGCCAGTAGGGCAGGGGGTGCGAACCCAAATGAAAAACTGTTTTTT
d_call: TRBD1
j_call: TRBJ1-4
clone_size: .
v_call: TRBV19